This TCR beta chain was profiled in a study of T cells in Graves' hyperthyroidism and ophthalmopathy. General study results and limits: Ophthalmopathy stood apart from stable hyperthyroidism in a 13 V-J model. Most thyroid-expanded clonotypes above 0.001 were also found in blood.

This clonotype came up many times. Its specificity is unknown. PBMCs were derived from around 10 ml fresh peripheral blood. Amplification targeted TCR beta CDR3 regions from RNA transcripts. The TCR CDR3 first-round RT-PCR relied on the HTBI primer set. TCRdb re-derived calls from the multiplex PCR reads in MiXCR, one entry per CDR3 protein. Among roughly 840,000 distinct CDR3 sequences listed, more than 30% were seen once. The sequence was obtained from a young man with Graves' hyperthyroidism. The material sequenced was blood.

Here the CDR3 reads CSARTDNTEAFF. The CDR3 region has the DNA TGCAGTGCTAGGACAGATAACACTGAAGCTTTCTTT. The chain has TRBV20-1 and TRBJ1-1; perhaps TRBD1 as D (5 bases). Germline CDR1 is DFQATT and CDR2 is SNEGSKA (reference sequence). CDR3 length equals 12 residues. V dropped 3 bases and J dropped 2 bases, with 7 bases sitting between them.